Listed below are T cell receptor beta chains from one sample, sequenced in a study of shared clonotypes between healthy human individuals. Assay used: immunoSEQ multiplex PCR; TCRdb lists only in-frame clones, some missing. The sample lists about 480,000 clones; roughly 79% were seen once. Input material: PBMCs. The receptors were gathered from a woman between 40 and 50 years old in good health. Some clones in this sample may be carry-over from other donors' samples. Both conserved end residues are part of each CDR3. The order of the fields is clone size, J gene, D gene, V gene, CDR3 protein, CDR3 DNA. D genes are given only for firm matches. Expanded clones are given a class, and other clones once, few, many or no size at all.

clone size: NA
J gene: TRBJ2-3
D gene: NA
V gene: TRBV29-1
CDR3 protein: CSVEYFSGRTDTQYF
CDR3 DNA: TGCAGCGTTGAGTATTTTAGCGGACGCACAGATACGCAGTATTTT

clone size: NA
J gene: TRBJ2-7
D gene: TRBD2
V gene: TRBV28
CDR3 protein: CASSLGTSGRGSLEQYF
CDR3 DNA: TGTGCCAGCAGCCTGGGGACTAGCGGGAGGGGATCCCTCGAGCAGTACTTC

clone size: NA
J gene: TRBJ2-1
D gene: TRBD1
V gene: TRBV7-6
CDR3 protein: CASSSYRDSSYNEQFF
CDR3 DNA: TGTGCCAGCAGCTCCTACAGGGACAGCTCCTACAATGAGCAGTTCTTC

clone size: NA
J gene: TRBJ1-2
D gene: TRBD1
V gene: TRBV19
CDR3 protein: CASSPQTGPGGYTF
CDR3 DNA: TGTGCCAGTAGTCCCCAGACAGGGCCAGGTGGCTACACCTTC

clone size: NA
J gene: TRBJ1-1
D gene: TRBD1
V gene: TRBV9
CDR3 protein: CASSVGTGQRYTEAFF
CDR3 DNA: TGTGCCAGCAGCGTAGGGACAGGGCAGCGATACACTGAAGCTTTCTTT

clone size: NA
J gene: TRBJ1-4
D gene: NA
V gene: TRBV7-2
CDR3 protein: CASSLYSYEKLFF
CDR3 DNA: TGTGCCAGCAGCTTATACTCTTATGAAAAACTGTTTTTT

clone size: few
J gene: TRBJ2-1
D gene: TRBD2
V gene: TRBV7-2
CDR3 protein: CASSLSTSGSYNEQFF
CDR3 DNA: TGTGCCAGCAGCCTCTCGACTAGCGGGAGCTACAATGAGCAGTTCTTC

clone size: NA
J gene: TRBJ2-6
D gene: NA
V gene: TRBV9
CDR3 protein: CASSPSGSSGANVLTF
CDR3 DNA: TGTGCCAGCAGCCCCTCAGGGTCCTCTGGGGCCAACGTCCTGACTTTC

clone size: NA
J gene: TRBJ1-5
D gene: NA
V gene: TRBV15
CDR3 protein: CATSRTGGSNQPQHF
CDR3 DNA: TGTGCCACCAGCAGAACGGGTGGGAGCAATCAGCCCCAGCATTTT

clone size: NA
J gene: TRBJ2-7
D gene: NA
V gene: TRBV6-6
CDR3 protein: CASSYLLLAEIYEQYF
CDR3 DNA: TGTGCCAGCAGTTACCTCCTACTAGCAGAGATCTACGAGCAGTACTTC

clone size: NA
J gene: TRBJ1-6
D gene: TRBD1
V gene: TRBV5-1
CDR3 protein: CASSWDSYNSPLHF
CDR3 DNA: TGCGCCAGCAGCTGGGACAGTTATAATTCACCCCTCCACTTT

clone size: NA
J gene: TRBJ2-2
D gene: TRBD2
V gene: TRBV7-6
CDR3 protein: CASSPLRGSAGELFF
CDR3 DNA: TGTGCCAGCAGCCCCTTGCGGGGGAGCGCCGGGGAGCTGTTTTTT

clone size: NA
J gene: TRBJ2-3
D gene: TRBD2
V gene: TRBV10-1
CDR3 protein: CASSFGLADTDTQYF
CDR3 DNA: TGCGCCAGCAGTTTTGGACTAGCCGACACAGATACGCAGTATTTT

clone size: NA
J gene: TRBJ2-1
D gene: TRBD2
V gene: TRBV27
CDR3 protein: CASSFSGRVAYNEQFF
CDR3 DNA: TGTGCCAGCAGTTTTAGCGGGAGGGTTGCCTACAATGAGCAGTTCTTC

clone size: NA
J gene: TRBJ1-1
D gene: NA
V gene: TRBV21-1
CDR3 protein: CASTENGTGLYTEAFF
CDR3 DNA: TGTGCCAGCACCGAAAACGGGACAGGTCTTTACACTGAAGCTTTCTTT

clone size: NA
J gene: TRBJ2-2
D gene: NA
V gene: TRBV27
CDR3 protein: CASRGLDGNTGELFF
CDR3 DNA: TGTGCCAGCCGGGGACTGGATGGAAACACCGGGGAGCTGTTTTTT

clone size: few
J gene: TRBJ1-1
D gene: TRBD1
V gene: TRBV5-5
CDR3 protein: CAGFRDRGIGTEAFF
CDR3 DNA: TGTGCCGGCTTCCGGGACAGGGGCATTGGGACTGAAGCTTTCTTT

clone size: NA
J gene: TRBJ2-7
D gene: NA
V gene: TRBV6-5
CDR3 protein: CASSLTAKPHEQYF
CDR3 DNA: TGTGCCAGCAGTCTCACCGCTAAACCGCACGAGCAGTACTTC

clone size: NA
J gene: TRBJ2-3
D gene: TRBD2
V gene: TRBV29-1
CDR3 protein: CSQTAGTGADTQYF
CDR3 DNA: TGCAGCCAAACAGCGGGAACGGGGGCAGATACGCAGTATTTT

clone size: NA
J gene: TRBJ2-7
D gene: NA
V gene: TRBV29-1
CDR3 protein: CSVGISSYEQYF
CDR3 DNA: TGCAGCGTAGGGATCAGCTCCTACGAGCAGTACTTC

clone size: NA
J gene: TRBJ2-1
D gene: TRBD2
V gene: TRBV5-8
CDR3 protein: CASSLAGRGRAFNEQFF
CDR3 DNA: TGTGCCAGCAGCTTGGCAGGGAGAGGGAGGGCGTTCAATGAGCAGTTCTTC

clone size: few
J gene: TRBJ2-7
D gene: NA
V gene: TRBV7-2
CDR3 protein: CASSPLAPEAEQYF
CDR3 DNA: TGTGCCAGCAGCCCCCTGGCACCTGAAGCCGAGCAGTACTTC

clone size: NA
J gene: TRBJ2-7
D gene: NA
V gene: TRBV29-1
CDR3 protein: CSVGQGTYEQYF
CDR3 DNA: TGCAGCGTTGGCCAGGGTACCTACGAGCAGTACTTC

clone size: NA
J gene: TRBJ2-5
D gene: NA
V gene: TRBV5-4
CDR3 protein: CASGLEGGQAETQYF
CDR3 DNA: TGTGCCAGCGGCTTGGAAGGAGGGCAGGCGGAGACCCAGTACTTC

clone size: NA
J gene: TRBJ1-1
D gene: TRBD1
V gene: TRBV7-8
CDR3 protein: CASSLAPGQGANTEAFF
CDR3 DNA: TGTGCCAGCAGCTTAGCACCCGGACAGGGAGCGAACACTGAAGCTTTCTTT

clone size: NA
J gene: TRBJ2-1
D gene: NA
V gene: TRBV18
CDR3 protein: CASSPPGGVRINEQFF
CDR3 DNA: TGTGCCAGCTCACCACCAGGAGGGGTTAGGATCAATGAGCAGTTCTTC

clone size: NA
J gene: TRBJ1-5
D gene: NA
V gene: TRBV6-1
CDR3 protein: CASSVRSGQPQHF
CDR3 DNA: TGTGCCAGCAGTGTACGGTCCGGTCAGCCCCAGCATTTT

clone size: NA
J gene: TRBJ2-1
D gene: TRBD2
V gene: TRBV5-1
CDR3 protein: CASSPGLAGGYNEQFF
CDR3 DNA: TGCGCCAGCAGCCCAGGACTAGCGGGAGGTTACAATGAGCAGTTCTTC

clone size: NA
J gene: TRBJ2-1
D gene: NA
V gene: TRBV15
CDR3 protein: CATSRHRVVGGDEQFF
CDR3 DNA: TGTGCCACCAGTAGACACAGGGTAGTAGGCGGCGATGAGCAGTTCTTC

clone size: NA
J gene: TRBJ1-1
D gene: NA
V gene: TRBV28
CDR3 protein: CASSPIGLEAFF
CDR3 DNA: TGTGCCAGCAGCCCAATTGGACTTGAAGCTTTCTTT

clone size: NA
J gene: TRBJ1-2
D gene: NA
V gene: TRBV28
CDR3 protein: CASSSGTKGYTF
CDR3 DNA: TGTGCCAGCAGTTCCGGGACAAAAGGCTACACCTTC

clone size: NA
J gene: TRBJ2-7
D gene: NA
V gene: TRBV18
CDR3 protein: CASSPGGQNEQYF
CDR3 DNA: TGTGCCAGCTCGCCAGGGGGGCAGAACGAGCAGTACTTC

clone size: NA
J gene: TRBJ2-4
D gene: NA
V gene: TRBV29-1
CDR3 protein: CSVAQRTKNIQYF
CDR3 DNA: TGCAGCGTTGCTCAACGAACCAAAAACATTCAGTACTTC

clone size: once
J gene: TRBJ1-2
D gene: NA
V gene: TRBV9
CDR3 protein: CASSVVSGAASYGYTF
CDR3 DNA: TGTGCCAGCAGCGTAGTATCGGGGGCAGCAAGCTATGGCTACACCTTC

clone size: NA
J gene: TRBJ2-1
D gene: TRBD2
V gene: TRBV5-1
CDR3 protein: CASSFSAGGSYNEQFF
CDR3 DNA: TGCGCCAGCAGCTTCTCGGCGGGAGGGTCCTACAATGAGCAGTTCTTC

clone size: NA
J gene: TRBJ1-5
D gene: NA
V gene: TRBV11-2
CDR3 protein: CASSLGLGQSNQPQHF
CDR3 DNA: TGTGCCAGCAGCTTAGGACTAGGACAGAGCAATCAGCCCCAGCATTTT

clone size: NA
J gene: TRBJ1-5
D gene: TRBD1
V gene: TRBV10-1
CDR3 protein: CASSGKQGAHCQPQHF
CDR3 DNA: TGCGCCAGCAGTGGCAAACAGGGGGCGCATTGCCAGCCCCAGCATTTT

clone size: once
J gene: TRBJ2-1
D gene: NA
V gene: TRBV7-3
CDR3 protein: CASSLNGGTGNEQFF
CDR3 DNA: TGTGCCAGCAGCTTAAACGGAGGGACTGGCAATGAGCAGTTCTTC

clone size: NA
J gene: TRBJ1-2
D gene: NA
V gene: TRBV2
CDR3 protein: CASSSTGTLDGYTF
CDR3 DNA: TGTGCCAGCAGCTCTACAGGGACCTTGGATGGCTACACCTTC

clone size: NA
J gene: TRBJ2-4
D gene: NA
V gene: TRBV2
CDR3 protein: CASSPSLILAKNIQYF
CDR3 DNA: TGTGCCAGCAGTCCCTCCCTGATTTTAGCCAAAAACATTCAGTACTTC

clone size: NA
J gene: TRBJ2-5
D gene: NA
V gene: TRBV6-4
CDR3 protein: CASSEVNGETQYF
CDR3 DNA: TGTGCCAGCAGTGAGGTTAATGGGGAGACCCAGTACTTC

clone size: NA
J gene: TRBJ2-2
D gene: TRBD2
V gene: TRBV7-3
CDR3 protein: CASSPYLAGASTGELFF
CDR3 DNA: TGTGCCAGCAGCCCCTACCTAGCGGGAGCTAGCACCGGGGAGCTGTTTTTT

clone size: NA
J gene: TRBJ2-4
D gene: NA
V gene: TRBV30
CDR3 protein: CAWSITLGIQYF
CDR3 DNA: TGTGCCTGGAGTATTACGTTGGGCATTCAGTACTTC

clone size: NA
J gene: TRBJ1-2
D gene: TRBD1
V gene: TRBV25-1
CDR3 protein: CASNSDGQGKYGYTF
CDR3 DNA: TGTGCCAGCAACTCCGACGGACAGGGCAAATATGGCTACACCTTC